Listed here is a single T cell receptor beta chain. The antigen is undetermined. This sample was included in a study of cytomegalovirus exposure and HLA in healthy donors. Findings of the study overall: Clonal expansion, a later analysis showed, was greater in HLA-associated TCR beta chains than in equally common others. Researchers catalogued 164 TCR beta chains as cytomegalovirus-associated.

CDR3 length: 17 residues. The V gene's germline CDR1 is SGHVS and CDR2 FQNEAQ. The V and J ends lost 0 bases and 0 bases respectively, with 12 bases between them. PCR involved 60 Vbeta and 13 Jbeta primers. The assay was immunoSEQ multiplex PCR, and TCRdb's table has in-frame clones only and misses some. Of under 200,000 clones listed, approximately 79% were seen once; the top ten hold around 15%. This rearrangement joins TRBV7-8 to TRBJ1-5; TRBD1 is a possible D gene (6 bases). This TCR was sampled from a middle-aged man in good health and CMV-seropositive. The sample consisted of PBMCs. CDR3 protein: CASSLAAGTLSNQPQHF. CDR3 DNA: TGTGCCAGCAGCTTAGCGGCCGGGACACTTAGCAATCAGCCCCAGCATTTT.